The 23 T cell receptor beta chains reported below all come from one sample, sequenced in a study of cytomegalovirus exposure and HLA in healthy donors. The PCR made use of 60 Vbeta and 13 Jbeta primers. Sequencing used immunoSEQ multiplex PCR; TCRdb keeps in-frame clones, though not all of them. The table has tens of thousands of clones, approximately 71% seen once. Specimen: PBMCs. These receptors all come from a woman aged 40 to 49 in good health and CMV-seropositive.

The chain has TRBV5-6 and TRBJ1-3, with D unclear. Germline CDR1 reads SGHDT; CDR2 reads YYEEEE. V gave up 3 bases and J gave up 0 bases, with 7 bases separating them. The CDR3 totals 14 residues. The CDR3 here is CASSSLSSGNTIYF. The CDR3 coding sequence is TGTGCCAGCAGCTCCCTGAGCTCTGGAAACACCATATATTTT.

The gene calls are TRBV11-2 and TRBJ2-7, with 7 bases fitting TRBD1. The CDR3 loop spans 14 amino acids. Germline V gene data show CDR1 as SGHAT and CDR2 as FQNNGV. J was trimmed by 3 bases and V by 5 bases; bases with no gene match: 7. CDR3 nucleotide sequence: TGTGCCAGCAGCCCGTGGGACAGCGACTACGAGCAGTACTTC. This codes for CASSPWDSDYEQYF. The entire variable domain, with the rest obtained from reference TRBV11-2 and TRBJ2-7, is as follows: EAGVAQSPRYKIIEKRQSVAFWCNPISGHATLYWYQQILGQGPKLLIQFQNNGVVDDSQLPKDRFSAERLKGVDSTLKIQPAKLEDSAVYLCASSPWDSDYEQYFGPGTRLTVT.

This clone was seen a handful of times. The V gene is TRBV5-4, the J gene TRBJ2-3; TRBD1 agrees at 11 bases. This CDR3 is built from 15 residues. Germline CDR1 is SGHNT and CDR2 is YYREEE (reference sequence). Germline trimming cut 5 bases from V and 8 bases from J; bases unmatched to any gene: 10. CDR3 nucleotide sequence: TGTGCCAGCAGTTCCGGGACAGGGGGTATAGGTACGCAGTATTTT. The encoded protein is CASSSGTGGIGTQYF.

This clone came up a few times. V usage is TRBV6-5 and J usage is TRBJ2-2; 9 bases fit TRBD1. The V segment lost 6 bases and the J segment 4 bases; nucleotides outside the gene matches: 3. The length of the CDR3 is 14 residues. CDR1 is MNHEY and CDR2 is SVGAGI in the germline V gene. Here the CDR3 reads CASRGQGITGELFF. CDR3 in DNA: TGTGCCAGCAGGGGACAGGGAATCACCGGGGAGCTGTTTTTT.

This clone was picked up one time. The J gene is TRBJ2-7, the V gene TRBV6-1; no reliable D call. Trimming pared 7 bases from V and 4 bases from J, leaving 11 bases between. This CDR3 is 12 amino acids long. Germline CDR1 MNHNS, CDR2 SASEGT. The CDR3 is CASTPRLYEQYF. In DNA, the CDR3 is TGTGCCAGCACCCCCAGACTTTACGAGCAGTACTTC.

CDR3 sequence reads: CAISGRGATNYGYTF. The DNA for the CDR3 is TGTGCGATCAGCGGACGGGGGGCGACGAACTATGGCTACACCTTC. This chain links TRBV6-1 with TRBJ1-2; D possibly corresponds to TRBD1 (6 bases). The CDR3 runs to 15 residues. Looked up from germline, CDR1 is MNHNS and CDR2 is SASEGT.

There are a few counts of this clone. The CDR3 DNA reads as TGCGCCAGCAGCCAACAGTTCATGGGCACTGAAGCTTTCTTT. This sequence encodes CASSQQFMGTEAFF. This chain joins TRBV5-1 and TRBJ1-1, with unresolved D. This CDR3 has 14 amino acids. Germline V gene sequence: CDR1 SGHRS, CDR2 YFSETQ. V lost 4 bases, J lost 4 bases, and 14 bases lay in between. The entire variable domain, with the rest obtained from reference TRBV5-1 and TRBJ1-1, is as follows: KAGVTQTPRYLIKTRGQQVTLSCSPISGHRSVSWYQQTPGQGLQFLFEYFSETQRNKGNFPGRFSGRQFSNSRSEMNVSTLELGDSALYLCASSQQFMGTEAFFGQGTRLTVV.

The V and J genes are TRBV5-5 and TRBJ2-1; 9 nucleotides align to TRBD1. The CDR3 has 16 residues. Germline V lookup: CDR1 SGHKS, CDR2 YYEKEE (reference sequence). The J segment lost 7 bases and the V segment lost 0 bases, leaving 8 bases of the junction unmatched. Here the CDR3 reads CASSLVDRGSRNEQFF. As DNA, the CDR3 is TGTGCCAGCAGCTTGGTAGACAGGGGGTCTAGGAATGAGCAGTTCTTC. Filled out from reference TRBV5-5 and TRBJ2-1, the complete variable domain reads DAGVTQSPTHLIKTRGQQVTLRCSPISGHKSVSWYQQVLGQGPQFIFQYYEKEERGRGNFPDRFSARQFPNYSSELNVNALLLGDSALYLCASSLVDRGSRNEQFFGPGTRLTVL.

This clone has a handful of counts. This sequence joins TRBV5-5 and TRBJ2-3; TRBD2 is a possible D gene (5 bases). V lost 0 bases and J lost 4, with 12 bases in between. Germline CDR1 is SGHKS and CDR2 is YYEKEE (reference sequence). The CDR3 loop spans 15 amino acids. The CDR3, as DNA: TGTGCCAGCAGCTTGGGAGGGTCTGGGTCAGATACGCAGTATTTT. Residues: CASSLGGSGSDTQYF.

The chain employs TRBV5-6 and TRBJ1-2; D unresolved. From germline, CDR1 is SGHDT and CDR2 YYEEEE. V lost 0 bases, J lost 3 bases, and 6 bases lay in between. The CDR3 contains 13 residues. The CDR3 nucleotides read TGTGCCAGCAGCTTGGACGGAGACTATGGCTACACCTTC. It is translated as CASSLDGDYGYTF.

This chain links TRBV18 with TRBJ1-2; no clear D. Per the germline V gene, CDR1 is KGHSH and CDR2 is LQKENI. Trimming took off 0 bases at V and 4 bases at J, with 9 bases between the two ends. This CDR3 has 14 amino acids. CDR3 in amino acids: CASSPPSGFYGYTF. DNA of the CDR3: TGTGCCAGCTCACCACCGTCGGGATTCTATGGCTACACCTTC.

This clone was recorded a few times. The chain recombines TRBV18 with TRBJ2-1, with D maybe TRBD2 (6 bases). Trimming removed 2 bases from V and 6 bases from J, with 11 bases in between. Per germline, CDR1 KGHSH and CDR2 LQKENI. The CDR3 contains 14 residues. DNA for the CDR3: TGTGCCAGCTCACCAGGAGGGACCATCAATGAGCAGTTCTTC. The encoded protein is CASSPGGTINEQFF.

The chain combines TRBV27 with TRBJ2-7, with TRBD2 matching 11 bases. V dropped 5 bases and J dropped 4; count of bases not matched to a gene: 7. Looked up from germline, CDR1 is MNHEY and CDR2 is SMNVEV (reference sequence). The CDR3 is 15 residues long. CDR3 coding DNA: TGTGCCAGCAGTCCCACTAGCGGGGGTCTTTACGAGCAGTACTTC. The encoded protein is CASSPTSGGLYEQYF.

In its sample, this clone was seen once. This chain connects TRBV27 to TRBJ2-6; D might be TRBD2 (5 bases). Trimming removed 2 bases at V and 5 bases at J, with 7 bases between. Germline V gene sequence: CDR1 MNHEY, CDR2 SMNVEV (reference sequence). The CDR3 contains 14 residues. The DNA for the CDR3 is TGTGCCAGCAGTTTAGACTATAGGGCCAACGTCCTGACTTTC. This gives the protein CASSLDYRANVLTF.

This clone showed up just once. This chain connects TRBV5-4 to TRBJ1-1; 8 bases are a match to TRBD1. This CDR3 is built from 15 residues. Trimming took 4 bases from V and 4 from J; bases not matched to a gene: 9. Germline values: CDR1 SGHNT, CDR2 YYREEE (reference sequence). The chain's CDR3 is CASSHDRGAGTEAFF. CDR3 sequence (DNA): TGTGCCAGCAGCCACGACAGGGGCGCTGGCACTGAAGCTTTCTTT.

The V and J genes are TRBV6-5 and TRBJ1-5, with 8 bases identical to TRBD1. Losses at the gene ends were 6 bases for V and 4 bases for J; bases not matched to a gene: 8. CDR3 size: 15 residues. Germline CDR1 is MNHEY and CDR2 is SVGAGI. CDR3: CASSPDRDPNQPQHF. The CDR3 nucleotides are TGTGCCAGCAGCCCGGACAGGGACCCTAATCAGCCCCAGCATTTT.

There are a few counts of this clone. The chain uses TRBV19 and TRBJ1-5; 8 bases are shared with TRBD1. Trimming took 4 bases from V and 1 from J; bases not matched to a gene: 6. CDR3 length: 16 residues. CDR1 is LNHDA and CDR2 is SQIVND in the germline V gene (reference sequence). This CDR3 is CASSNGQGISNQPQHF. CDR3 sequence (DNA): TGTGCCAGTAGTAACGGACAGGGAATCAGCAATCAGCCCCAGCATTTT. The variable domain in full, with the rest retrieved from reference TRBV19 and TRBJ1-5, is DGGITQSPKYLFRKEGQNVTLSCEQNLNHDAMYWYRQDPGQGLRLIYYSQIVNDFQKGDIAEGYSVSREKKESFPLTVTSAQKNPTAFYLCASSNGQGISNQPQHFGDGTRLSIL.

CDR3 sequence (DNA): TGTGCCAGCAGCTTAACCGGGACAGGGGGCGTCGAGCAGTACTTC. This encodes CASSLTGTGGVEQYF. The rearrangement links TRBV7-2 to TRBJ2-7; 12 nucleotides align to TRBD1. J gave up 6 bases and V 2 bases, and 5 bases lay outside the gene matches. This CDR3 contains 15 residues. Germline V CDR1 and CDR2: SGHTA, FQGNSA.

The rearrangement joins TRBV19 to TRBJ2-7; D might be TRBD1 (5 bases). V was shortened by 0 bases and J by 5 bases, with 17 bases between the two germline ends. The CDR3 contains 16 residues. The germline V gene has CDR1 LNHDA and CDR2 SQIVND (reference sequence). This CDR3 reads CASSIEVRGVVHEQYF. In DNA form, the CDR3 reads TGTGCCAGTAGTATAGAAGTAAGGGGCGTAGTACACGAGCAGTACTTC.

The chain combines TRBV7-9 with TRBJ2-2; 7 bases map to TRBD1. The germline CDR1 and CDR2 sequences are SEHNR and FQNEAQ (reference sequence). Losses at the gene ends were 5 bases for V and 2 bases for J; bases not matched to a gene: 8. The CDR3 is made up of 16 amino acids. Here the CDR3 DNA reads TGTGCCAGCAGCGCAGGGGGTGCAGATAACACCGGGGAGCTGTTTTTT. As protein: CASSAGGADNTGELFF.

Details on this clone: Different DNA sequences within this sample yield the same CDR3. The chain couples TRBV19 to TRBJ2-1, with 9 bases identical to TRBD1. The CDR3 is 15 amino acids. The germline V gene encodes CDR1 LNHDA and CDR2 SQIVND (reference sequence). J gave up 4 bases and V 1 base, and 2 bases lay outside the gene matches. CDR3: CASSIAGQGYNEQFF. The CDR3 DNA reads as TGTGCCAGTAGTATAGCGGGACAGGGATACAATGAGCAGTTCTTC.

V is TRBV6-6 and J is TRBJ1-2; possible D gene TRBD1, 5 bases. The CDR3 totals 14 residues. The V gene's germline CDR1 is MNHNY and CDR2 SVGAGI (reference sequence). Trimming took 7 bases from V and 3 from J, leaving 15 bases between them. DNA for the CDR3: TGTGCCAGCACCCACCGGTCGACAGACTATGGCTACACCTTC. Residues: CASTHRSTDYGYTF.

The genes are TRBV5-1 and TRBJ1-2; 7 nucleotides align to TRBD1. J was trimmed by 4 bases and V by 0 bases; bases with no gene match: 6. The CDR3 has 15 amino acids. Germline loops: CDR1 SGHRS, CDR2 YFSETQ. The CDR3 DNA sequence: TGCGCCAGCAGCTTGGACCAGGGACAGAGCTATGGCTACACCTTC. It is translated as CASSLDQGQSYGYTF.